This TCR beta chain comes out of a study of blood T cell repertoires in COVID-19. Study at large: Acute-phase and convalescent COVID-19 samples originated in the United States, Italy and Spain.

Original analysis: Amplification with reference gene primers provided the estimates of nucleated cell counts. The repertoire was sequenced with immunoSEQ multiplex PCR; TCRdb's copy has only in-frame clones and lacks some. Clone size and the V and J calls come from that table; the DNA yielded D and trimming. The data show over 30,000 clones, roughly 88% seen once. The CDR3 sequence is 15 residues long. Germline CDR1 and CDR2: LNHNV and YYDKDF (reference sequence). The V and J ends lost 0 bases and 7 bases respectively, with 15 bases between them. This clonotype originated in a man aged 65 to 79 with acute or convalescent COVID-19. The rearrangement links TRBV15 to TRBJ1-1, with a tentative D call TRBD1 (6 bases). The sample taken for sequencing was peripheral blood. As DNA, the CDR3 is TGTGCCACCAGCAGAGATCCAGGGGAGATGAGTGAAGCTTTCTTT. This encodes CATSRDPGEMSEAFF.